These T cell receptor beta chains were read from a single sample in a study of PD-L1 blockade in urothelial cancer. Sequenced by immunoSEQ multiplex PCR; TCRdb stores in-frame clones only, minus some. The data show fewer than 40,000 clones, with roughly 90% seen just once and 8.3% held by the top ten. This specimen consisted of PBMCs, obtained around atezolizumab (anti-PD-L1) treatment. These receptors all come from a man between 65 and 85 years old with urothelial cancer. The CDR3 runs from the conserved cysteine through the conserved F or W. The D gene is left open where the match is weak.

j_call d_call v_call cdr3_nt cdr3_aa
TRBJ2-3 TRBD2 TRBV5-1 TGCGCCAGCAGCTCATCTACTAGCGCGAACACAGATACGCAGTATTTT CASSSSTSANTDTQYF
TRBJ1-1 TRBD1 TRBV9 TGTGCCAGCAGCAGACACAAGGGGGCAGGGCGGGACCATTACCTGAACACTGAAGCTTTCTTT CASSRHKGAGRDHYLNTEAFF
TRBJ2-2 NA TRBV30 TGTGCCTGGGGCCCGACTAGGACCGGGGAGCTGTTTTTT CAWGPTRTGELFF
TRBJ2-1 NA TRBV9 TGTGCCAGCAGCGTAGGGAGCGGTCGGGTCAATGAGCAGTTCTTC CASSVGSGRVNEQFF
TRBJ2-2 NA TRBV27 TGTGCCAGCAGTCCTTCTAGAGCCGGGGAGCTGTTTTTT CASSPSRAGELFF
TRBJ2-3 TRBD2 TRBV28 TGTGCCAGCAGTTCCATCGGGAGGGCCTTTGATACGCAGTATTTT CASSSIGRAFDTQYF
TRBJ2-3 TRBD2 TRBV11-2 TGTGCCAGCAGCTTAGATGGTGGTAGCGGGAGATCAGATACGCAGTATTTT CASSLDGGSGRSDTQYF
TRBJ2-5 NA TRBV2 TGTGCCAGCAACAGGGAACCGGAGACCCAGTACTTC CASNREPETQYF
TRBJ2-3 NA TRBV4-2 TGTGCCAGCAGCCAAACATGGACTAGCACAGATACGCAGTATTTT CASSQTWTSTDTQYF
TRBJ2-5 NA TRBV4-2 TGTGCCAGCAGCCAAGAGGGGAGGTCAGGCGTAAAAGAGACCCAGTACTTC CASSQEGRSGVKETQYF
TRBJ2-3 TRBD2 TRBV5-6 TGTGCCAGCAGCTTGCTATTGCGGGAGGGTCTCAGGGATACGCAGTATTTT CASSLLLREGLRDTQYF
TRBJ2-3 TRBD1 TRBV28 TGTGCCAGCAGTTTAGGACAGGTCGACACAGATACGCAGTATTTT CASSLGQVDTDTQYF
TRBJ1-1 TRBD1 TRBV5-6 TGTGCCAGCAGCCCGCAAAGACAGGGGTGGGTCACTGAAGCTTTCTTT CASSPQRQGWVTEAFF
TRBJ2-2 NA TRBV9 TGTGCCAGCAGCGTAGGAAGTAGCCCCTCCGGGGGCACCGGGGAGCTGTTTTTT CASSVGSSPSGGTGELFF